This entry describes one TCR beta chain. Its matching antigen is unknown. Trimming shortened V by 3 bases and J by 3 bases, and 3 bases separated the two germline ends. CDR3 length: 13 residues. Per germline, CDR1 MNHNY and CDR2 SVGAGI (reference sequence). These data belong to a study of T cell responses to AZD1222 COVID-19 vaccine. Findings and limits, study-wide: Among the donors, most were white British and more were female, and clonal diversity was possibly underestimated. Dominant at 160-218 and 743-854, vaccine-associated CD4 TCRs also spanned spike.

Method: immunoSEQ multiplex PCR; TCRdb's copy keeps in-frame clones and lacks some. The sample shows 110,000 or so clones, 85% to 90% of them seen only once. This sequence originates from an adult who received the AZD1222 COVID-19 vaccine. The sequencing here drew on peripheral blood, taken 28 days after the second AZD1222 dose. V usage is TRBV6-6 and J usage is TRBJ2-6; D gene unclear. CDR3 DNA sequence: TGTGCCAGCAGTTATCTTGGGGCCAACGTCCTGACTTTC. Protein: CASSYLGANVLTF.